One sample yielded the 20 T cell receptor beta chains listed below, sequenced in a study of cytomegalovirus exposure and HLA in healthy donors. Clones were read by immunoSEQ multiplex PCR, and TCRdb kept only the in-frame ones, dropping some. The profile shows 130,000 to 150,000 clones, around nine tenths of them singletons. The sequenced sample consisted of PBMCs. The receptor set was obtained from a woman under 30 in good health and CMV-seropositive.

Only one count was recorded for this clone. The chain employs TRBV9 and TRBJ1-3, with a weak D call TRBD1 (6 bases). Germline loops: CDR1 SGDLS, CDR2 YYNGEE. V was cut by 3 bases and J by 4 bases, with 14 bases left in between. The CDR3 extends over 15 amino acids. CDR3 in DNA: TGTGCCAGCAGCGCTCCAGGGGCTCACGGAAACACCATATATTTT. This translates into CASSAPGAHGNTIYF.

This chain joins TRBV5-1 and TRBJ2-2, with 8 bases fitting TRBD2. J lost 6 bases, V lost 0 bases, and 10 bases had no gene match. The germline V gene encodes CDR1 SGHRS and CDR2 YFSETQ. The CDR3 runs 17 residues. CDR3 nucleotides: TGCGCCAGCAGCTTGGTTGGCCAGCGGGAGTTATCCGGGGAGCTGTTTTTT. Encoded protein: CASSLVGQRELSGELFF.

The chain has TRBV30 and TRBJ1-4; the match to TRBD1 covers 8 bases. CDR1 and CDR2 from the germline V gene are GTSNPN and SVGIG (reference sequence). The J segment lost 7 bases and the V segment lost 2 bases, leaving 6 bases of the junction unmatched. The CDR3 contains 14 residues. DNA for the CDR3: TGTGCCTGGAGTCCAGGACAGGGACTTGAAAAACTGTTTTTT. It encodes CAWSPGQGLEKLFF.

This chain uses TRBV28 with TRBJ2-1, with D tentatively TRBD1 (6 bases). The ends were cut back, 8 bases at V and 1 base at J, with 12 bases in the middle. This CDR3 is built from 14 residues. Germline-derived CDR1 and CDR2 are MDHEN and SYDVKM. The CDR3 is CASEQGGSYNEQFF. CDR3 DNA sequence: TGTGCCAGCGAACAGGGTGGGTCCTACAATGAGCAGTTCTTC.

The rearrangement links TRBV28 to TRBJ1-1, with 9 bases matching TRBD1. Germline V gene lookup returns CDR1 MDHEN and CDR2 SYDVKM. With V trimmed by 6 bases and J by 2 bases, 10 bases remained unmatched. This CDR3 contains 16 residues. The CDR3 here is CASSNDRGGRNTEAFF. CDR3 in DNA: TGTGCCAGCAGCAACGACAGGGGGGGAAGAAACACTGAAGCTTTCTTT.

The chain couples TRBV19 to TRBJ2-7, with TRBD1 as a possible D gene (7 bases). Per the germline V gene, CDR1 is LNHDA and CDR2 is SQIVND (reference sequence). There are 15 residues in the CDR3. Trimming cost V 3 bases and J 7 bases, with 19 bases left between them. The CDR3 DNA reads as TGTGCCAGTAGTATTCAGGGGGGTTCCAAGGTTGAGCAGTACTTC. It is translated as CASSIQGGSKVEQYF.

This clone was observed a few times. The chain carries TRBV5-6 and TRBJ2-2; TRBD1 might be the D (5 bases). Looked up from germline, CDR1 is SGHDT and CDR2 is YYEEEE. Trimming cost V 4 bases and J 0 bases, with 10 bases left between them. The CDR3 is 15 residues long. The CDR3 coding sequence is TGTGCCAGCAGCCCCAGGGCACCGAACACCGGGGAGCTGTTTTTT. Protein product: CASSPRAPNTGELFF.

The chain carries TRBV29-1 and TRBJ2-3; D perhaps matches TRBD2 (5 bases). V shed 2 bases and J shed 5 bases, with 5 bases lying between them. CDR3 length: 11 residues. CDR1 is SQVTM and CDR2 is ANQGSEA in the germline V gene. The CDR3 protein is CSVEREDTQYF. In nucleotides, the CDR3 is TGCAGCGTTGAACGGGAAGATACGCAGTATTTT.

The chain is built from TRBV11-1 and TRBJ2-2, with D unclear. V lost 1 base and J 0 bases, leaving 6 bases between the germline ends. Germline V gene lookup returns CDR1 SGHAT and CDR2 FQDESV (reference sequence). The CDR3 totals 15 residues. This CDR3 reads CASSLDAANTGELFF. DNA of the CDR3: TGTGCCAGCAGCTTAGATGCGGCGAACACCGGGGAGCTGTTTTTT. Variable domain in full (rest from reference TRBV11-1 and TRBJ2-2): EAEVAQSPRYKITEKSQAVAFWCDPISGHATLYWYRQILGQGPELLVQFQDESVVDDSQLPKDRFSAERLKGVDSTLKIQPAELGDSAMYLCASSLDAANTGELFFGEGSRLTVL.

The rearrangement uses TRBV21-1 and TRBJ1-1. TRBV21-1 is tagged as a pseudogene. The CDR3 length is 14 residues. CDR3 coding DNA: TGTGCCAATAGAGCCAGGGAGGCGTACACTGAAGCTTTCTTT. Protein sequence: CANRAREAYTEAFF.

This chain links TRBV19 with TRBJ1-6; no clear D. V lost 3 bases to trimming and J lost 6 bases, with 9 bases between them. The CDR3 loop spans 14 amino acids. Germline lookup yields CDR1 LNHDA and CDR2 SQIVND (reference sequence). CDR3 nucleotide sequence: TGTGCCAGTAGTATCCTACGAATTAATTCACCCCTCCACTTT. Encoded protein: CASSILRINSPLHF.

V is TRBV5-4 and J is TRBJ2-1; 10 bases map to TRBD2. This CDR3 comprises 14 residues. J was trimmed by 5 bases and V by 10 bases; bases with no gene match: 9. Germline CDR1 SGHNT, CDR2 YYREEE (reference sequence). The CDR3 DNA reads as TGTGCCGCGAGCGGGGGGGTTAGGGACAATGAGCAGTTCTTC. Protein product: CAASGGVRDNEQFF.

V and J are TRBV18 and TRBJ2-1; no clear D gene. This CDR3 region has 15 residues. V was cut by 8 bases and J by 3 bases, with 17 bases left in between. From germline, CDR1 is KGHSH and CDR2 LQKENI. CDR3 nucleotides: TGTGCCAGCCCGCCCGATGCGAATCTCTACAATGAGCAGTTCTTC. It yields the protein CASPPDANLYNEQFF.

DNA for the CDR3: TGTGCCAGCAGTGAGGACAGGGGGAGTCAGCCCCAGCATTTT. Its protein is CASSEDRGSQPQHF. This chain connects TRBV2 to TRBJ1-5; 10 bases line up with TRBD1. The CDR3 is 14 amino acids. J was trimmed by 6 bases and V by 3 bases; bases with no gene match: 2. The germline CDR1 and CDR2 sequences are SNHLY and FYNNEI.

This clone showed up just a few times. The chain recombines TRBV28 with TRBJ2-7; no clear D. In germline, CDR1 is MDHEN, CDR2 SYDVKM. The CDR3 spans 14 residues. The V and J ends lost 2 bases and 0 bases respectively, with 8 bases between them. CDR3 residues: CASSLGSLSYEQYF. The CDR3, as DNA: TGTGCCAGCAGTTTAGGCTCCCTCTCCTACGAGCAGTACTTC.

CDR3 bases: TGTGCCAGCAGTTTTCGGATGGCGGGAGGTTTTTACGAGCAGTACTTC. It codes for CASSFRMAGGFYEQYF. The chain joins TRBV27 to TRBJ2-7, with 8 bases identical to TRBD2. Per the germline V gene, CDR1 is MNHEY and CDR2 is SMNVEV (reference sequence). The CDR3 is 16 residues long. J was trimmed by 4 bases and V by 3 bases; bases with no gene match: 11.

The chain has TRBV7-8 and TRBJ2-2, with 10 bases lining up with TRBD2. V was pared by 1 base and J by 6 bases, with 5 bases of the junction left unmatched. Germline V gene lookup returns CDR1 SGHVS and CDR2 FQNEAQ. The CDR3 runs 16 residues. The DNA for the CDR3 is TGTGCCAGCAGCTTAGGGCTCCTAGCGGGGGCCGGGGAGCTGTTTTTT. It specifies CASSLGLLAGAGELFF.

The chain is built from TRBV7-3 and TRBJ2-1, with a tentative D call TRBD2 (6 bases). Between the trimmed V and J ends, which lost 2 bases and 8 bases, there was a span of 16 bases. The CDR3 contains 15 residues. Germline-derived CDR1 and CDR2 are SGHTA and FQGTGA. DNA for the CDR3: TGTGCCAGCAGCTTACGGCGGGTGTCGGGGGATGAGCAGTTCTTC. This gives the protein CASSLRRVSGDEQFF.

Here the CDR3 reads CASSPLTRGNTEAFF. CDR3 sequence (DNA): TGTGCCAGCAGCCCCCTAACACGGGGGAACACTGAAGCTTTCTTT. The V gene is TRBV5-6, the J gene TRBJ1-1; D is unclear. Germline values: CDR1 SGHDT, CDR2 YYEEEE. This CDR3 has 15 residues. Trimming stripped 4 bases from V and 1 base from J, with 14 bases between.

Only a few counts were recorded for this clone. The rearrangement links TRBV5-6 to TRBJ1-3; D not certain. The V gene lost 4 bases and the J gene lost 3 bases, with 5 bases spanning the gap. Per the germline V gene, CDR1 is SGHDT and CDR2 is YYEEEE. The CDR3 length is 12 residues. DNA for the CDR3: TGTGCCAGCAGCCCCGGTGGAAACACCATATATTTT. Translated, it gives CASSPGGNTIYF.